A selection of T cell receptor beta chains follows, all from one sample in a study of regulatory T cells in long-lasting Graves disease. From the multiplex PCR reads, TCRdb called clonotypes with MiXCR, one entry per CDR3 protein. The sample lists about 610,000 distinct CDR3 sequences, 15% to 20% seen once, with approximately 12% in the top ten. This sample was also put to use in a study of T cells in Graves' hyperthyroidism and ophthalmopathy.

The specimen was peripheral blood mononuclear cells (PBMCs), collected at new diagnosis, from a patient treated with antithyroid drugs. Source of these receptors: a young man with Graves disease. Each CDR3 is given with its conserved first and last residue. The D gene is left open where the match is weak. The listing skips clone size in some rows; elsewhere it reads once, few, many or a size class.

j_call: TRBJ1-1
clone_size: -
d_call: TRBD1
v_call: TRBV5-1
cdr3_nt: TGTGCCAGCAGCGCCGACAGGGGGCCCTTAACGAACACTGAAGCTTTCTTT
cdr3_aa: CASSADRGPLTNTEAFF

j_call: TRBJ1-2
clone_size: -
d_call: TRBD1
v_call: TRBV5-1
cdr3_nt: TGCGCCAGCAGCTTCCTTACAGGGGGCTATGGCTACACCTTC
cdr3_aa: CASSFLTGGYGYTF

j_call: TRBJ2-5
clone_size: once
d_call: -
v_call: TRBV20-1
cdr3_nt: TGCAGTGCTAGAGATGCGGGACCGATTCAGACCCAGTACTTC
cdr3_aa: CSARDAGPIQTQYF

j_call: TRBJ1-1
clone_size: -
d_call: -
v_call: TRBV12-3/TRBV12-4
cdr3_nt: TGTGCCAGCAGTCCCCCAGAAGGGGTAAACACTGAAGCTTTCTTT
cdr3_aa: CASSPPEGVNTEAFF

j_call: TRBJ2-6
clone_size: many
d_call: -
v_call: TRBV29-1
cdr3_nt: TGCAGCGTTGGAAAGGGATCTGGGGCCAACGTCCTGACTTTC
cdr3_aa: CSVGKGSGANVLTF

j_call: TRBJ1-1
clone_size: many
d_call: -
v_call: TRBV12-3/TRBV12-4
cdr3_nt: TGTGCCAGCACCTCTCTAAGACGGGGGACTGAAGCTTTCTTT
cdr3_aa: CASTSLRRGTEAFF

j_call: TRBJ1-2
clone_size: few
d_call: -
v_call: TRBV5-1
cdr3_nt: TGCGCCAGCAGCTTGGCCGGCTCAGGGGTTGGGGCGAGAGGCTACACCTTC
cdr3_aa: CASSLAGSGVGARGYTF

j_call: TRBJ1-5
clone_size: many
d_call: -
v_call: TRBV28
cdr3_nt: TGTGCCAGCAGTCCATCCGGGACACCTAGCAATCAGCCCCAGCATTTT
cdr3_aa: CASSPSGTPSNQPQHF

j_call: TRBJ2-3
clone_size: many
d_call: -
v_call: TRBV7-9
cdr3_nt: TGTGCCAGCAGCCGTTCAGGGGAAGATACGCAGTATTTT
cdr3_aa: CASSRSGEDTQYF

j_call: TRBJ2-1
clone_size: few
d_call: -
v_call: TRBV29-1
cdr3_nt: TGCAGCGTTGAAGACCCCCGCGGACCAGGGGATGAGCAGTTCTTC
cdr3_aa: CSVEDPRGPGDEQFF

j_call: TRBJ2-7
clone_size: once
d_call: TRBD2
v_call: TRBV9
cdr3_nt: TGTGCCAGCAGCTCAACCGGGACTAGCGGCTCCTACGAGCAGTACTTC
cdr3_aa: CASSSTGTSGSYEQYF

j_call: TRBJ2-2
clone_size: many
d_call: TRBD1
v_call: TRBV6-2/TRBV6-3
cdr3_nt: TGTGCCAGCAGTTACCACAGGGGCTCGGGCACCGGGGAGCTGTTTTTT
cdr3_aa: CASSYHRGSGTGELFF

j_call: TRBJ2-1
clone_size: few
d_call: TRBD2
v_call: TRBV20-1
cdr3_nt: TGCAGTGCTCCGAAGCGGGAGGGGAACAATGAGCAGTTCTTC
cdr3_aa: CSAPKREGNNEQFF

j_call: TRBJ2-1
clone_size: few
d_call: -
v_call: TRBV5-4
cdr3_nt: TGTGCCAGCAGCTTCTACAGGGCAGCCGACAATGAGCAGTTCTTC
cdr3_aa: CASSFYRAADNEQFF

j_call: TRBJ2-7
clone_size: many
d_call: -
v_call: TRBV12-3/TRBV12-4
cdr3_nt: TGTGCCAGCACGCCGGGAAACTACGAGCAGTACTTC
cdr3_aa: CASTPGNYEQYF

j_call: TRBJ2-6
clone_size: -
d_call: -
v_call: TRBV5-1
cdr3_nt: TGCGCCAGCAGCTTAGAAGGACTTGGGGCCAACGTCCTGACTTTC
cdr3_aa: CASSLEGLGANVLTF